Each of the 9 T cell receptor beta chains below was sequenced from the same sample in a study of blood T cell repertoires in COVID-19. Repertoires were generated with immunoSEQ multiplex PCR, while TCRdb's copy carries only in-frame clones and drops some. The sample yields some 150,000 clones, roughly nine tenths seen once. Sequencing was done on a sample of peripheral blood. These receptors came from a woman aged 40 to 50 with acute or convalescent COVID-19.

CDR3 in DNA: TGTGCCAGCAGCCCACGACAGGGGAACACCGGGGAGCTGTTTTTT. It is translated as CASSPRQGNTGELFF. The V gene is TRBV9, the J gene TRBJ2-2; 7 bases agree with TRBD1. The V gene end was trimmed by 4 bases and the J gene end by 1 base; junction bases not matched to a gene: 4. Germline CDR1 SGDLS, CDR2 YYNGEE. CDR3 length: 15 residues.

The gene calls are TRBV5-1 and TRBJ1-3; the match to TRBD1 covers 9 bases. The CDR3 loop spans 17 amino acids. The J segment lost 0 bases and the V segment lost 2 bases, leaving 6 bases of the junction unmatched. Germline-derived CDR1 and CDR2 are SGHRS and YFSETQ. CDR3 amino acids: CASSLDRGLSSGNTIYF. In nucleotides, the CDR3 is TGCGCCAGCAGCTTAGACAGGGGGTTAAGCTCTGGAAACACCATATATTTT.

V and J are TRBV3-1 (or the pseudogene TRBV3-2) and TRBJ2-2; 10 bases match TRBD1. The V segment lost 3 bases and the J segment 4 bases; nucleotides outside the gene matches: 2. The CDR3 runs 15 residues. Germline V gene data show CDR1 as LGHDT and CDR2 as YNNKEL (reference sequence). The CDR3 spells CASSQGQGSTGELFF. The CDR3 DNA reads as TGTGCCAGCAGCCAGGGACAGGGGAGCACCGGGGAGCTGTTTTTT.

The chain combines TRBV6-5 with TRBJ2-1, with TRBD1 identical over 12 bases. The CDR3 extends over 15 amino acids. The germline CDR1 and CDR2 sequences are MNHEY and SVGAGI. The V gene end was trimmed by 8 bases and the J gene end by 5 bases; junction bases not matched to a gene: 7. CDR3 protein: CASSPGTGGHNEQFF. CDR3 coding DNA: TGTGCCAGCTCCCCCGGGACAGGGGGCCACAATGAGCAGTTCTTC.

V and J are TRBV29-1 and TRBJ1-6, with 7 bases identical to TRBD1. This CDR3 has 16 amino acids. Looked up from germline, CDR1 is SQVTM and CDR2 is ANQGSEA. After removal of 3 bases from V and 0 bases from J, the junction contained 5 bases not matched to a gene. DNA for the CDR3: TGCAGCGTTGACCGGACAGGAGTCTCCTATAATTCACCCCTCCACTTT. This codes for CSVDRTGVSYNSPLHF.

The rearrangement joins TRBV9 to TRBJ2-3, with 12 positions matching TRBD1. V was clipped by 0 bases and J by 5 bases; unmatched bases: 4. This CDR3 has 16 amino acids. CDR1 is SGDLS, CDR2 YYNGEE, per germline. The CDR3: CASSVAGTGGLDTQYF. The CDR3 bases are TGTGCCAGCAGCGTAGCCGGGACAGGGGGCTTAGATACGCAGTATTTT.

V is TRBV4-1 and J is TRBJ2-7; D gene unclear. Looked up from germline, CDR1 is MGHRA and CDR2 is YSYEKL. This CDR3 comprises 17 residues. V shed 0 bases and J shed 3 bases, with 18 bases lying between them. The CDR3 loop is CASSQDKFGDTNYEQYF. CDR3 nucleotides: TGCGCCAGCAGCCAAGATAAGTTCGGTGACACAAACTACGAGCAGTACTTC.

The rearrangement uses TRBV12-3 or TRBV12-4 and TRBJ2-2; D perhaps matches TRBD2 (6 bases). CDR3 size: 13 residues. V lost 5 bases, J lost 6 bases, and 10 bases lay in between. The CDR3 here is CASSQRLAGELFF. CDR3 DNA sequence: TGTGCCAGCAGTCAAAGACTAGCCGGGGAGCTGTTTTTT.

The V call is TRBV9, the J call TRBJ2-1; 11 bases are a match to TRBD2. This CDR3 has 16 amino acids. Germline CDR1 is SGDLS and CDR2 is YYNGEE. After removal of 2 bases from V and 7 bases from J, the junction contained 8 bases not matched to a gene. In nucleotides, the CDR3 is TGTGCCAGCAGCGTCGCGACGACTAGCGGGAATAATGAGCAGTTCTTC. This codes for CASSVATTSGNNEQFF.